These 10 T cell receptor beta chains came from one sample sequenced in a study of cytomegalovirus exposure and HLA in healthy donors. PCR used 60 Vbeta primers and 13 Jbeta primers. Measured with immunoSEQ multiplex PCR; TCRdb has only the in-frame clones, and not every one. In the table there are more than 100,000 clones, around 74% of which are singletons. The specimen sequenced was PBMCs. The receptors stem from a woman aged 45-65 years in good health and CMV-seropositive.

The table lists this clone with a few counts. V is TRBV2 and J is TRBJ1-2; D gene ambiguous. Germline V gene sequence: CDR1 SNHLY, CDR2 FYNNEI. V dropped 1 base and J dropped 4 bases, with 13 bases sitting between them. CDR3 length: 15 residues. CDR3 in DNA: TGTGCCAGCAGTGAAGAGATGATCCCCAGCTATGGCTACACCTTC. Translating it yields CASSEEMIPSYGYTF. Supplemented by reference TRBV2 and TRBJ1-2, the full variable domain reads EPEVTQTPSHQVTQMGQEVILRCVPISNHLYFYWYRQILGQKVEFLVSFYNNEISEKSEIFDDQFSVERPDGSNFTLKIRSTKLEDSAMYFCASSEEMIPSYGYTFGSGTRLTVV.

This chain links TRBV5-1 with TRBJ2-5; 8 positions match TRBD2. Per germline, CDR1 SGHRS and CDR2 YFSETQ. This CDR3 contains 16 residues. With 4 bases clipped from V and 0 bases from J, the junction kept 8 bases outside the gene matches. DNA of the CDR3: TGCGCCAGCAGCCAAATAGCGGGGCGCTACCAAGAGACCCAGTACTTC. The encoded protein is CASSQIAGRYQETQYF.

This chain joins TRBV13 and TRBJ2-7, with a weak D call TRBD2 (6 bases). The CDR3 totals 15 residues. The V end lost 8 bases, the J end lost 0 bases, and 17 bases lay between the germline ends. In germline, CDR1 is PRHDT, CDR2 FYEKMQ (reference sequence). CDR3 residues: CASGFYGGSSYEQYF. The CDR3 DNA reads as TGTGCCAGCGGGTTTTACGGGGGTAGCTCCTACGAGCAGTACTTC.

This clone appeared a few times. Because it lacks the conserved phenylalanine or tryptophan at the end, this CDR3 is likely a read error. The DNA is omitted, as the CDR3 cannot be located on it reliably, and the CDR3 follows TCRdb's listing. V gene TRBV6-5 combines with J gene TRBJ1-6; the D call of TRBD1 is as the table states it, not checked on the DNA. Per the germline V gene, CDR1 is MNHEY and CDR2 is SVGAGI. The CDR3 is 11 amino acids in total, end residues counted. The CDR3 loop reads CASSYYRDRAP.

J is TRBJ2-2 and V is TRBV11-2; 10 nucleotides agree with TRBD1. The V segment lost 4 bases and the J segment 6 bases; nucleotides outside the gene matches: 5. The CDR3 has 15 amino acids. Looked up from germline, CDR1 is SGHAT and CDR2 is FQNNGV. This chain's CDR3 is CASSWGTGVAGELFF. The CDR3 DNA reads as TGTGCCAGCAGCTGGGGGACAGGGGTCGCCGGGGAGCTGTTTTTT.

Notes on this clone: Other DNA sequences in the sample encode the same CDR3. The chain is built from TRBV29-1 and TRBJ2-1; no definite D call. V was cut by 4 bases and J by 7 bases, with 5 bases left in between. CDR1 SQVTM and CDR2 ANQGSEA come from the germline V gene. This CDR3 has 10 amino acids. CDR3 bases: TGCAGCGTTGGCGGAAATGAGCAGTTCTTC. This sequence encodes CSVGGNEQFF.

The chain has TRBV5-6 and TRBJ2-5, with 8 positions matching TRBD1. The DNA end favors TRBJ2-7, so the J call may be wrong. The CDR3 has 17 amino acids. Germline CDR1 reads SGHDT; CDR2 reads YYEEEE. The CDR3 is CASSLVPRQGHPYEQYF. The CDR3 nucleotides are TGTGCCAGCAGCTTGGTACCCAGACAGGGGCACCCCTACGAGCAGTACTTC.

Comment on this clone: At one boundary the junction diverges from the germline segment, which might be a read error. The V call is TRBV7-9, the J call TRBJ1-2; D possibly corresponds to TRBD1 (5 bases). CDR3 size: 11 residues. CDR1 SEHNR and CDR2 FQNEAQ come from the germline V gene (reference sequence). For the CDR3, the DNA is TGTTCCAGCAGCTTAGAGGGGGGCTACACCTTC. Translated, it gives CSSSLEGGYTF. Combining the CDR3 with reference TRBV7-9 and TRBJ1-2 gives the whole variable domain DTGVSQNPRHKITKRGQNVTFRCDPISEHNRLYWYRQTLGQGPEFLTYFQNEAQLEKSRLLSDRFSAERPKGSFSTLEIQRTEQGDSAMYLCSSSLEGGYTFGSGTRLTVV.

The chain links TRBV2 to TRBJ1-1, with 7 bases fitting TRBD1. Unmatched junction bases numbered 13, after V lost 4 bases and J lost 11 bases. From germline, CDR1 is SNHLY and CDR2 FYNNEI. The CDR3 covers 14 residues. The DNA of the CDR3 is TGTGCCAGCAGTGTCCTTGGGAGAGGGGGCGGGGCTTTCTTT. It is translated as CASSVLGRGGGAFF. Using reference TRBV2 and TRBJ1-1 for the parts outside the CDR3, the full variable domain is EPEVTQTPSHQVTQMGQEVILRCVPISNHLYFYWYRQILGQKVEFLVSFYNNEISEKSEIFDDQFSVERPDGSNFTLKIRSTKLEDSAMYFCASSVLGRGGGAFFGQGTRLTVV.

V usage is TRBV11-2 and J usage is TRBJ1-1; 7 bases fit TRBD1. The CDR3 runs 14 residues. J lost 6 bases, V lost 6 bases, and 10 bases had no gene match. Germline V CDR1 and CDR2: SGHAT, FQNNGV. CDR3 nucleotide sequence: TGTGCCAGCAGAGACCCACTCAGGGGGTCTGAAGCTTTCTTT. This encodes CASRDPLRGSEAFF.